This T cell receptor beta chain was captured by sequencing in a study of T-cell reconstitution after alpha-beta-depleted transplantation in children. Points from the study as a whole: By about two months after transplant, alpha-beta T cells reportedly arose from several hundred graft clones that had expanded. A year had passed since transplant, and T-cell counts and diversity by then came mostly from newly produced T cells. Surviving thymic progenitors and recipient T cells were the source of high TCRbeta diversity at day 60 in some patients.

Library preparation (for TCRbeta) was performed with unique molecular identifiers. TCRdb processed the PCR reads anew with MiXCR; each CDR3 protein has one entry. The top ten hold roughly 2% of the sample, which has approximately 500,000 distinct CDR3 sequences, roughly 10% seen once. J was trimmed by 1 base and V by 1 base; bases with no gene match: 8. The CDR3 has 17 residues. On this clonotype: Its specificity is unknown.

The rearrangement joins TRBV12-3 or TRBV12-4 to TRBJ2-7, with 9 bases fitting TRBD2. This sequence was found in a child younger than 10 with inherited bone marrow failure, due to receive a stem cell transplant. Sequencing used PBMCs, obtained before TCRalphabeta/CD19-depleted stem cell transplant. The CDR3 sequence: CASSLVSSGVFSYEQYF. The CDR3 DNA reads TGTGCCAGCAGTTTAGTTTCTAGCGGGGTCTTTTCCTACGAGCAGTACTTC.